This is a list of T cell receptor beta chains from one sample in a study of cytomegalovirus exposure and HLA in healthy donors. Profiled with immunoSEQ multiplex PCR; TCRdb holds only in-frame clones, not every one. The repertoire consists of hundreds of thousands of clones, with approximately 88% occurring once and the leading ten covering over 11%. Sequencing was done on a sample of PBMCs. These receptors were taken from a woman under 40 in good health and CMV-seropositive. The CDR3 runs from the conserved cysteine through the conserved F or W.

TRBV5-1 CASSLHLNYGSTGELFF
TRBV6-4 CASSVQGGETQYF
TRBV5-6 CASSLWALMLVDGELFF
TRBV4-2 CASSQTAGENEKLFF
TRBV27 CASSPAPGTVYEQYF
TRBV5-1 CASRIGGASTDTQYF
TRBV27 CASSFIGGAYNEQFF
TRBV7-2 CASSPGYLNTEAFF
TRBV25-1 CASSEFAVADYYNEQFF
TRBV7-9 CASSSGQVRHFYGYTF
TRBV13 CASSLSPGGDTEAFF
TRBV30 CAWTKGGNTEAFF
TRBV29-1 CSVEDPAYEQYF
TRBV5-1 CASSTGLAELYNEQFF
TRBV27 CASSLGRVGTYEQYF
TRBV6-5 CASSGRHTEAFF
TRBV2 CASSEAIGGDTQYF
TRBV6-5 CASSYSSGFGQPQHF
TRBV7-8 CASSLVGEYQPQHF
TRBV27 CASSRGGVEQYF
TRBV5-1 CASSRGRTNSYNEQFF
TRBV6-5 CASSYGVSYEQYF
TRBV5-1 CASSFPGREQYF
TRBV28 CASSPMRTGAKNIQYF
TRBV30 CAWSRGSHSRDEQFF
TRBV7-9 CASSPSSGFTDTQYF
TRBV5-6 CASSLKETQYF
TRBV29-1 CSVETGTGLSYTF
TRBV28 CASSLAGLVNTEAFF
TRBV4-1 CASSQEGDSRWETQYF
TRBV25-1 CASSEYAGLKSYEQYF
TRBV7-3 CASSLRGGFGYEQYF
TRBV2 CASSGTGLTEAFF
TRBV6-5 CASIGTADYEQYF
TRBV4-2 CASSQVSGTYEQYF
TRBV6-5 CASSYGGSSYNEQFF
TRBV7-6 CASSLGQGDGNTGELFF
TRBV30 CAWSVYRIQVEQFF
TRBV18 CASSPPGQGNYGYTF
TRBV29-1 CSVETTSEAFF
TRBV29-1 CSVELAGVYNEQFF
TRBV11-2 CASSRGGGVYEQYF
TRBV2 CAFDGRQEGDTQYF
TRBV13 CASSLRGQLINQPQHF
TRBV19 CASSIYGEWSNQPQHF